Following are 23 T cell receptor beta chains from one sample sequenced in a study of OX40 agonist ivuxolimab in advanced cancers. Profiled with immunoSEQ multiplex PCR; TCRdb holds only in-frame clones, not every one. The sample lists tens of thousands of clones, about nine tenths occurring once. The sequencing here drew on CD4+ or CD8+ T cells sorted from blood, taken in a trial of the OX40 agonist ivuxolimab. The receptors come from an adult with an advanced solid tumor such as melanoma, head and neck, liver or kidney cancer.

This chain connects TRBV19 to TRBJ1-6; TRBD1 matches at 7 bases. The CDR3 length is 15 residues. The germline V gene has CDR1 LNHDA and CDR2 SQIVND (reference sequence). Trimming cost V 5 bases and J 7 bases; bases outside gene matches: 8. The CDR3 DNA reads as TGTGCCAGTAGTCCAAGACAGGGAGCGAATTCACCCCTCCACTTT. It encodes CASSPRQGANSPLHF.

The chain is built from TRBV27 and TRBJ1-4; 9 bases are a match to TRBD1. Germline CDR1 and CDR2: MNHEY and SMNVEV (reference sequence). The ends lost 4 bases at V and 7 bases at J; junction bases unmatched: 7. This CDR3 is 15 amino acids long. The chain's CDR3 is CASSSSTGGSEKLFF. CDR3 DNA: TGTGCCAGCAGTTCGTCGACAGGGGGGAGTGAAAAACTGTTTTTT.

A word on this clone: Other DNA sequences in the same sample also yield this CDR3. The gene calls are TRBV7-2 and TRBJ1-1; the D is unclear. Germline CDR1 reads SGHTA; CDR2 reads FQGNSA. The CDR3 is 13 amino acids. V was cut by 1 base and J by 1 base, with 4 bases left in between. CDR3 DNA sequence: TGTGCCAGCAGCTTAGGGCAGAACACTGAAGCTTTCTTT. Its protein product is CASSLGQNTEAFF.

The rearrangement uses TRBV7-2 and TRBJ1-4; possibly TRBD1 for D (6 bases). The V and J ends lost 1 base and 3 bases respectively, with 18 bases between them. Germline V CDR1 and CDR2: SGHTA, FQGNSA. The CDR3 is made up of 18 amino acids. The DNA for the CDR3 is TGTGCCAGCAGCTTAGGGGACACCCTGGGGGCACCTAATGAAAAACTGTTTTTT. Translation: CASSLGDTLGAPNEKLFF.

This clone was observed a handful of times. The chain links TRBV27 to TRBJ1-6, with no clear D. CDR3 length: 14 residues. Per germline, CDR1 MNHEY and CDR2 SMNVEV (reference sequence). V lost 5 bases, J lost 4 bases, and 9 bases lay in between. In nucleotides, the CDR3 is TGTGCCAGCAGTCGATTCCAGTATAATTCACCCCTCCACTTT. Translating it yields CASSRFQYNSPLHF.

The chain couples TRBV4-2 to TRBJ2-7, with D perhaps being TRBD1 or TRBD2 (6 bases each). The CDR3 is 17 residues long. Germline loops: CDR1 LGHNA, CDR2 YNFKEQ. Trimming removed 0 bases at V and 0 bases at J, with 15 bases between. The CDR3 spells CASSQEKGGISSYEQYF. The CDR3 nucleotides read TGTGCCAGCAGCCAAGAAAAGGGGGGTATAAGCTCCTACGAGCAGTACTTC.

This chain uses TRBV5-1 with TRBJ2-1; D call uncertain. V lost 0 bases to trimming and J lost 4 bases, with 5 bases between them. Germline V gives CDR1 SGHRS, CDR2 YFSETQ. The CDR3 is 13 residues long. CDR3 loop: CASSLGLYNEQFF. The CDR3 nucleotides are TGCGCCAGCAGCTTGGGCCTATACAATGAGCAGTTCTTC. The whole variable domain, filled in from reference TRBV5-1 and TRBJ2-1, reads KAGVTQTPRYLIKTRGQQVTLSCSPISGHRSVSWYQQTPGQGLQFLFEYFSETQRNKGNFPGRFSGRQFSNSRSEMNVSTLELGDSALYLCASSLGLYNEQFFGPGTRLTVL.

This clone was detected only once. CDR3 bases: TGTGCCAGCAGCCAAGTTGCGTCACGATCTAACTATGGCTACACCTTC. The encoded protein is CASSQVASRSNYGYTF. The chain joins TRBV14 to TRBJ1-2; D is ambiguous. Trimming left V 1 base short and J 0 bases short, with 12 bases between. This CDR3 comprises 16 residues. Germline loops: CDR1 SGHDN, CDR2 FVKESK.

This clone was observed once. The chain employs TRBV6-4 and TRBJ1-6; D is possibly TRBD1 (5 bases). Trimming took off 4 bases at V and 10 bases at J, with 11 bases between the two ends. Looked up from germline, CDR1 is MRHNA and CDR2 is SNTAGT. The CDR3 totals 13 residues. CDR3 sequence reads: CASSATGPSPLHF. CDR3 DNA sequence: TGTGCCAGCAGTGCTACAGGCCCATCACCCCTCCACTTT.

V usage is TRBV5-4 and J usage is TRBJ1-2; TRBD1 matches at 9 bases. CDR1 is SGHNT and CDR2 is YYREEE in the germline V gene (reference sequence). This CDR3 region has 15 residues. V lost 4 bases to trimming and J lost 1 base; unmatched junction nucleotides: 5. The CDR3 is CASSPRTGVNYGYTF. The CDR3 nucleotides are TGTGCCAGCAGCCCTAGGACAGGGGTTAACTATGGCTACACCTTC.

This clone was seen a single time. The CDR3 sequence is CASSLGGTSGAYEQYF. In DNA, the CDR3 is TGTGCCAGCAGCTTAGGAGGGACTAGCGGGGCCTACGAGCAGTACTTC. This rearrangement joins TRBV7-2 to TRBJ2-7; 13 positions agree with TRBD2. The CDR3 is 16 amino acids. V was clipped by 1 base and J by 2 bases; unmatched bases: 2. The germline gives CDR1 SGHTA, CDR2 FQGNSA.

The CDR3 region has the DNA TGTGCCAGCAGTTACTTCAGACAGGCAGGCGATACGCAGTATTTT. Amino acids: CASSYFRQAGDTQYF. V is TRBV6-5 and J is TRBJ2-3, with D tentatively TRBD1 (6 bases). Germline V gives CDR1 MNHEY, CDR2 SVGAGI. This CDR3 comprises 15 residues. The germline V and J ends were trimmed by 1 base and 6 bases, with 14 bases remaining between them.

The genes are TRBV25-1 and TRBJ1-6; no clear D gene. Trimming left V 2 bases short and J 4 bases short, with 12 bases between. Germline CDR1 and CDR2: MGHDK and SYGVNS. The CDR3 is made up of 16 amino acids. CDR3 nucleotide sequence: TGTGCCAGCAGTGAAGCCCGGGCGGATTATAATTCACCCCTCCACTTT. This sequence encodes CASSEARADYNSPLHF.

V usage is TRBV9 and J usage is TRBJ2-5; 9 bases agree with TRBD1. Germline V gene lookup returns CDR1 SGDLS and CDR2 YYNGEE. Losses at the gene ends were 0 bases for V and 5 bases for J; bases not matched to a gene: 5. This CDR3 has 15 amino acids. The CDR3, as DNA: TGTGCCAGCAGCGTAGGACAGGGGGTCGTTGAGACCCAGTACTTC. Translated, it gives CASSVGQGVVETQYF.

V is TRBV6-5 and J is TRBJ2-2; D gene ambiguous. CDR3 size: 12 residues. V gave up 6 bases and J gave up 1 base, with 3 bases separating them. CDR1 MNHEY and CDR2 SVGAGI come from the germline V gene. The CDR3 coding sequence is TGTGCCAGCAGCTTGAACACCGGGGAGCTGTTTTTT. It translates to CASSLNTGELFF.

Only one count was recorded for this clone. The J gene is TRBJ2-4, the V gene TRBV19; 7 nucleotides line up with TRBD2. V shed 7 bases, J shed 4 bases, and the junction held 10 bases outside the gene matches. Germline loops: CDR1 LNHDA, CDR2 SQIVND (reference sequence). This CDR3 comprises 15 residues. The CDR3 nucleotides read TGTGCCAGTATCAACGGGGGGACGGGAAAAAACATTCAGTACTTC. Its translation is CASINGGTGKNIQYF.

The chain has TRBV9 and TRBJ2-1; D remains ambiguous. This CDR3 region has 15 residues. Germline V CDR1 and CDR2: SGDLS, YYNGEE. Between the trimmed V and J ends, which lost 0 bases and 9 bases, there was a span of 16 bases. CDR3 in DNA: TGTGCCAGCAGCGTAGGGTCAATCATTCACGGTGAGCAGTTCTTC. It specifies CASSVGSIIHGEQFF.

The chain recombines TRBV11-3 with TRBJ2-7, with D perhaps given as TRBD1 or TRBD2 (5 bases each). The CDR3 sequence is 14 residues long. Between the trimmed V and J ends, which lost 3 bases and 6 bases, there was a span of 15 bases. The V gene's germline CDR1 is SGHNT and CDR2 YENEEA. This chain's CDR3 is CASSLGRFSTEQYF. CDR3 sequence (DNA): TGTGCCAGCAGCTTGGGACGGTTCTCGACCGAGCAGTACTTC.

CDR3 loop: CASSPLGAANTGELFF. In nucleotides, the CDR3 is TGTGCCAGCAGCCCGCTCGGCGCCGCGAACACCGGGGAGCTGTTTTTT. The chain links TRBV7-8 to TRBJ2-2; no firm D call. The V gene lost 5 bases and the J gene lost 0 bases, with 13 bases spanning the gap. The CDR3 spans 16 residues. The germline V gene has CDR1 SGHVS and CDR2 FQNEAQ. Variable domain in full (rest from reference TRBV7-8 and TRBJ2-2): GAGVSQSPRYKVAKRGQDVALRCDPISGHVSLFWYQQALGQGPEFLTYFQNEAQLDKSGLPSDRFFAERPEGSVSTLKIQRTQQEDSAVYLCASSPLGAANTGELFFGEGSRLTVL.

The V call is TRBV30, the J call TRBJ1-4; 9 nucleotides line up with TRBD1. This CDR3 is 14 amino acids long. V was pared by 5 bases and J by 8 bases, with 9 bases of the junction left unmatched. Germline loops: CDR1 GTSNPN, CDR2 SVGIG (reference sequence). In nucleotides, the CDR3 is TGTGCCTGGGGGGGACAGGGAATGAGGGAAAAACTGTTTTTT. Its protein product is CAWGGQGMREKLFF.

The chain is built from TRBV18 and TRBJ1-4, with D hard to call. Trimming removed 4 bases at V and 4 bases at J, with 13 bases between. In germline, CDR1 is KGHSH, CDR2 LQKENI. This CDR3 has 15 amino acids. The DNA for the CDR3 is TGTGCCAGCTCACTCACGACAAAGGGTAATGAAAAACTGTTTTTT. Protein product: CASSLTTKGNEKLFF.

This CDR3 is CASTRDRAGGELFF. The DNA for the CDR3 is TGTGCCAGCACGAGGGACAGGGCGGGCGGGGAGCTGTTTTTT. The chain employs TRBV7-3 and TRBJ2-2; 9 bases agree with TRBD1. The CDR3 spans 14 residues. With V trimmed by 7 bases and J by 7 bases, 7 bases remained unmatched. Germline V gene data show CDR1 as SGHTA and CDR2 as FQGTGA.

The chain is built from TRBV5-1 and TRBJ2-5; 8 positions match TRBD1. Trimming took 0 bases from V and 5 from J; bases not matched to a gene: 9. CDR1 and CDR2 (germline): SGHRS, YFSETQ. This CDR3 is built from 16 residues. The CDR3 sequence: CASSLVQGAASETQYF. As DNA, the CDR3 is TGCGCCAGCAGCTTGGTTCAGGGGGCCGCAAGCGAGACCCAGTACTTC.